The source of this T cell receptor beta chain is a study of blood T cell repertoires in COVID-19. Overall study context: The United States, Italy and Spain provided the acute and convalescent COVID-19 samples. PBMCs, B-cell-depleted T cells, or T cells were the source of the cDNA or gDNA that made up the material.

Trimming removed 5 bases at V and 0 bases at J, with 14 bases between. Germline loops: CDR1 SGHTA, CDR2 FQGNSA. This CDR3 has 16 residues. Produced via immunoSEQ multiplex PCR; TCRdb's table is partial and in-frame only. This table holds approximately 93,000 clones, about 77% found once. Material: peripheral blood. The chain links TRBV7-2 to TRBJ2-1; TRBD1 might be the D (5 bases). The sequence came from a woman over 75 with acute or convalescent COVID-19. The CDR3 bases are TGTGCCAGCAGCCGTAGTGGGGCCGACTCCTACAATGAGCAGTTCTTC. As protein: CASSRSGADSYNEQFF.